This T cell receptor beta chain was sequenced for a study of PD-1 blockade in classical Hodgkin lymphoma (dated by TCRdb to the early 2020s). Turning to the overall study: Nivolumab dosing was 3 mg/kg intravenously every 2 weeks, continuing until either disease progression or unacceptable toxicity. The study used TCR beta sequencing and CyTOF to define a peripheral blood immune signature of response to PD-1 blockade in classical Hodgkin lymphoma. General conclusions and limits of the study: The study was limited to a single clinical trial cohort, and causes of repertoire differences, possibly disease activity or prior therapy, remained undefined. CD4+ but not CD8+ TCR diversity rose significantly by C4D1 (p=0.0027 vs p=0.16), most apparent in complete responders (p=0.02). Baseline TCR diversity was reported to be lower in newly diagnosed patients than in healthy donors, and even lower in relapsed/refractory patients. Lower diversity was observed in patients in whom nivolumab was started less than 1 year after ASCT, and these patients were excluded from later analyses so that confounding by immune reconstitution would be avoided. Baseline diversity similar to that of newly diagnosed patients was observed in trial patients achieving complete response, whereas significantly lower diversity was observed in partial responders and progressors.

Remarks on this clone: The antigen this receptor binds is unknown. Within one base of it there is no much larger clone, and no base qualities were kept.

The Qiagen DNeasy kit was used to extract genomic DNA both from unsorted PBMCs and from the negatively selected CD4+ and CD8+ fractions. Using primers that anneal to V and J segments, immunoSEQ multiplex PCR amplified the TCR beta CDR3 regions. A synthetic immune receptor repertoire was used to minimize amplification bias, and remaining bias was computationally removed after sequencing. In the original analysis: Custom Python scripts were used to quantify repertoire diversity as the Shannon entropy index. Unsorted, CD4+ and CD8+ repertoires were examined separately, except in combined analyses, for which CD4+ and CD8+ sequences were merged in silico. Clonal expansion was defined as at least a 2-fold frequency increase after treatment relative to C1D1, with a pseudocount of 0.5 for undetected baseline clones. Singleton clones were defined as clones with 0 or 1 copy at C1D1, and non-singleton clones were defined as clones with 2 or more copies. Clones expanded in unsorted samples were assigned a CD4+, CD8+ or unknown annotation through matching of protein sequences in sorted samples from the same patient. Wilcoxon tests on paired samples were used to test changes in diversity from C1D1 to C4D1. What TCRdb holds here is the immuneACCESS table cut down to in-frame rearrangements. Part of the clones is not present; checked against another copy, under half of the missing clones reflect an unresolved V gene, and the others are unexplained. D and trimming come from the DNA, and the V and J calls and clone size come from that table. For this sample the table gives about 12,000 clones, of which roughly 90% were detected only once. The ten top clones hold 0.9% of the sample.

Sample time point, as interpreted from the label and publication: cycle 4 day 1 (C4D1), after more than five weeks of nivolumab. Relapse after autologous stem cell transplantation had occurred in all trial patients, and cohorts A, B and C were distinguished by prior brentuximab vedotin exposure. CD4+ T cells were purified from thawed PBMCs by magnetic negative selection with a Miltenyi CD4+ T cell isolation kit. The trial cohort included fewer than 65 patients with relapsed/refractory classical Hodgkin lymphoma, and each patient had a best overall response of complete response, partial response or progressive disease. Trial patients were treated with single-agent nivolumab in the multi-cohort phase II CheckMate 205 trial. An independent review committee assessed best overall response by applying the 2007 International Working Group response criteria. PBMCs from the trial were collected at three points: immediately before nivolumab initiation (C1D1), and during therapy at cycle 2 day 1 and cycle 4 day 1. After peripheral blood was drawn into 8 mL Vacutainer Cell Preparation Tubes, PBMCs were isolated by centrifugation and then cryopreserved. Purified CD4+ and CD8+ fractions were prepared only for cases where an additional PBMC sample was available. Magnetically labelled cells were removed on LS columns in a quadroMACS separator, and the flow-through was collected as the purified fraction.

From the cysteine up to the phenylalanine, the CDR3 has a length of 12 residues. Just CDR3 DNA is preserved here, 36 bases in frame from base 1. Cut back by 7 bases and 3 bases, the V and J ends lie 6 bases apart. Reading the germline V gene (reference sequence) gives CDR1 WNHNN and CDR2 SYGVQD. Rearrangement joined TRBV10-1 to TRBJ2-2; a weak D assignment points to TRBD1 (5 bases agree). The source of this sequence is a human donor with classical Hodgkin lymphoma. The specimen comprised CD4+ T cells from blood, sampled before the fourth cycle of nivolumab. DNA sequence: TGCGCCAGCAAGACAGACACCGGGGAGCTGTTTTTT. This is translated as CASKTDTGELFF.